Following are 26 T cell receptor beta chains from one sample sequenced in a study of response to subunit inactivated influenza vaccine. TCRdb redid the calling of the RT-PCR reads with MiXCR, one entry per CDR3 protein. Altogether more than 550,000 distinct CDR3 sequences are present, over 9.5% being singletons, with the ten largest covering roughly 10%. The specimen was PBMCs from blood, collected on the day of vaccination. These receptor sequences come from a man aged 45-60 years who received an inactivated influenza vaccine.

This clonotype was recorded many times. V and J are TRBV12-3 or TRBV12-4 and TRBJ1-2, with D possibly TRBD1 on 5 matching bases. V was clipped by 6 bases and J by 4 bases, with 12 bases between them. The CDR3 covers 13 residues. The chain's CDR3 is CASSKTDRYGYTF. CDR3 coding DNA: TGTGCCAGCAGCAAGACAGACCGCTATGGCTACACCTTC.

Only a few counts were recorded for this clonotype. This rearrangement joins TRBV3-1 to TRBJ2-1, with 7 bases identical to TRBD2. Germline values: CDR1 LGHDT, CDR2 YNNKEL (reference sequence). The CDR3 has 15 amino acids. Unmatched junction bases numbered 9, after V lost 3 bases and J lost 7 bases. DNA of the CDR3: TGTGCCAGCAGCCATAGAGGGAGGGCCGGGAATGAGCAGTTCTTC. Translating it yields CASSHRGRAGNEQFF.

This clonotype has more than one count but fewer than ten. This chain links TRBV7-8 with TRBJ2-7; D unclear. There are 15 residues in the CDR3. V shed 3 bases and J shed 6 bases, with 18 bases lying between them. Germline-derived CDR1 and CDR2 are SGHVS and FQNEAQ. The CDR3 loop reads CASSFHFGEAGEQYF. DNA for the CDR3: TGTGCCAGCAGCTTTCATTTTGGGGAAGCTGGCGAGCAGTACTTC.

In DNA, the CDR3 is TGTGCCAGCAGCTTTGATTTGGGGGGCTGGGACAGGGTGCCTTACGAGCAGTACTTC. It is translated as CASSFDLGGWDRVPYEQYF. This chain connects TRBV11-1 to TRBJ2-7; 9 positions match TRBD1. Trimming removed 3 bases from V and 4 bases from J; junction bases left unmatched: 19. The length of the CDR3 is 19 residues. Germline lookup yields CDR1 SGHAT and CDR2 FQDESV (reference sequence). The entire variable domain, with the rest obtained from reference TRBV11-1 and TRBJ2-7, is as follows: EAEVAQSPRYKITEKSQAVAFWCDPISGHATLYWYRQILGQGPELLVQFQDESVVDDSQLPKDRFSAERLKGVDSTLKIQPAELGDSAMYLCASSFDLGGWDRVPYEQYFGPGTRLTVT.

This clonotype was observed a handful of times. The rearrangement uses TRBV20-1 and TRBJ2-1; 8 nucleotides align to TRBD2. The junction had 9 bases not matched to a gene; V was cut back by 1 base and J by 4 bases. Per the germline V gene, CDR1 is DFQATT and CDR2 is SNEGSKA (reference sequence). The CDR3 is 16 amino acids. In DNA form, the CDR3 reads TGCAGTGCTAGAGTGGGGGCGGGGGGCCTTTACAATGAGCAGTTCTTC. It codes for CSARVGAGGLYNEQFF.

The chain has TRBV6-1 and TRBJ2-1; 10 positions agree with TRBD1. This CDR3 is built from 13 residues. Germline V gene data show CDR1 as MNHNS and CDR2 as SASEGT. The J segment lost 9 bases and the V segment lost 4 bases, leaving 3 bases of the junction unmatched. The CDR3 sequence: CASSGGQGGEQFF. CDR3 in DNA: TGTGCCAGCAGTGGAGGACAGGGGGGTGAGCAGTTCTTC.

This rearrangement joins TRBV20-1 to TRBJ2-7; 7 nucleotides agree with TRBD1. V shed 8 bases, J shed 0 bases, and the junction held 7 bases outside the gene matches. This CDR3 contains 13 residues. The germline gives CDR1 DFQATT, CDR2 SNEGSKA (reference sequence). CDR3 in DNA: TGCAGTTACCGGGACAGCAGCTCCTACGAGCAGTACTTC. It is translated as CSYRDSSSYEQYF.

The V call is TRBV9, the J call TRBJ2-1; TRBD1 matches 7 bases. The V segment lost 4 bases and the J segment 9 bases; nucleotides outside the gene matches: 13. Per germline, CDR1 SGDLS and CDR2 YYNGEE. CDR3 length: 15 amino acids. CDR3 DNA: TGTGCCAGCAGCCCCCGACAGGGATCGAGTGGTGAGCAGTTCTTC. This codes for CASSPRQGSSGEQFF.

CDR3 region: CASSLDPPGGGYEQYF. The CDR3 DNA reads as TGTGCCAGCAGCTTAGATCCCCCAGGGGGCGGGTACGAGCAGTACTTC. The V call is TRBV7-2, the J call TRBJ2-7, with 8 bases lining up with TRBD1. The CDR3 sequence is 16 residues long. The V segment lost 1 base and the J segment 4 bases; nucleotides outside the gene matches: 9. Germline CDR1 SGHTA, CDR2 FQGNSA.

This clonotype turned up a few times. The chain couples TRBV14 to TRBJ2-2; D unresolved. In germline, CDR1 is SGHDN, CDR2 FVKESK. This CDR3 has 13 amino acids. Trimming removed 5 bases from V and 7 bases from J, with 11 bases in between. The CDR3: CASSRFRRGELFF. As DNA, the CDR3 is TGTGCCAGCAGCAGGTTCCGCCGCGGGGAGCTGTTTTTT.

This clonotype appeared many times. The gene calls are TRBV27 and TRBJ1-2; D remains unclear. Germline V gives CDR1 MNHEY, CDR2 SMNVEV (reference sequence). The V end lost 4 bases, the J end lost 4 bases, and 10 bases lay between the germline ends. CDR3 size: 13 residues. This chain's CDR3 is CASSSASVYGYTF. As DNA, the CDR3 is TGTGCCAGCAGTTCGGCCTCCGTCTATGGCTACACCTTC.

This clonotype was counted at least ten times. This sequence joins TRBV18 and TRBJ2-5; D uncertain. The CDR3 totals 13 residues. Between the trimmed V and J ends, which lost 0 bases and 4 bases, there was a span of 6 bases. Germline values: CDR1 KGHSH, CDR2 LQKENI. The CDR3 DNA follows: TGTGCCAGCTCACCACCTACGGGAGAGACCCAGTACTTC. It codes for CASSPPTGETQYF.

V and J are TRBV9 and TRBJ1-1, with a possible D match to TRBD1 (6 bases). Germline lookup yields CDR1 SGDLS and CDR2 YYNGEE. Trimming left V 4 bases short and J 1 base short, with 14 bases between. The CDR3 totals 15 residues. This CDR3 reads CASSLGGSGNTEAFF. The CDR3 DNA is TGTGCCAGCAGCCTAGGGGGATCGGGGAACACTGAAGCTTTCTTT.

Here the CDR3 reads CASSLRGQNTEAFF. The CDR3 bases are TGCGCCAGCAGCTTAAGGGGACAGAACACTGAAGCTTTCTTT. The chain recombines TRBV5-1 with TRBJ1-1; weak D call: TRBD1 (6 bases). The germline CDR1 and CDR2 sequences are SGHRS and YFSETQ. The CDR3 loop spans 14 amino acids. V was shortened by 2 bases and J by 1 base, with 9 bases between the two germline ends.

The chain carries TRBV6-2 or TRBV6-3 and TRBJ2-3; the match to TRBD2 covers 10 bases. The CDR3 is made up of 15 amino acids. V dropped 7 bases and J dropped 0; count of bases not matched to a gene: 4. Germline V gene lookup returns CDR1 MNHEY and CDR2 SVGEGT. CDR3: CASTQLAGSTDTQYF. In DNA form, the CDR3 reads TGTGCCAGCACCCAACTAGCGGGGAGCACAGATACGCAGTATTTT.

For the CDR3, the DNA is TGTGCCACCAGCAGAAGAGGAAACAATCAGCCCCAGCATTTT. Protein: CATSRRGNNQPQHF. The chain uses TRBV15 and TRBJ1-5; D uncertain. V was pared by 2 bases and J by 3 bases, with 8 bases between. Germline V gives CDR1 LNHNV, CDR2 YYDKDF (reference sequence). The CDR3 has 14 residues.

This clonotype appeared many times. The genes are TRBV6-5 and TRBJ2-1; D might be TRBD2 (5 bases). This CDR3 is 14 amino acids long. V was trimmed by 2 bases and J by 3 bases, leaving 8 bases between them. CDR1 and CDR2 (germline): MNHEY, SVGAGI. The CDR3 DNA follows: TGTGCCAGCAGTTACGACGGGGACTACAATGAGCAGTTCTTC. Translated, it gives CASSYDGDYNEQFF.

This clonotype was recorded at least ten times. This chain connects TRBV6-2 or TRBV6-3 to TRBJ1-2; 8 nucleotides align to TRBD1. Germline V gene sequence: CDR1 MNHEY, CDR2 SVGEGT. The V segment lost 7 bases and the J segment 7 bases; nucleotides outside the gene matches: 5. The CDR3 runs to 12 residues. CDR3 region: CASTDRVSGYTF. The DNA of the CDR3 is TGTGCCAGCACGGACAGGGTCTCTGGCTACACCTTC.

This clonotype was recorded a few times. V usage is TRBV4-3 and J usage is TRBJ2-3, with D unclear. Germline V gene data show CDR1 as LGHNA and CDR2 as YSLEER. The CDR3 is 16 amino acids. V lost 0 bases, J lost 5 bases, and 15 bases lay in between. This CDR3 reads CASSQDSLNRQDTQYF. The CDR3 region has the DNA TGCGCCAGCAGCCAAGATAGCCTTAATCGTCAAGATACGCAGTATTTT.

This clonotype was picked up a small number of times. CDR3 nucleotide sequence: TGTGCCAGCAGCCAAGAGTCACAGCTAGCCAAAAACATTCAGTACTTC. As protein: CASSQESQLAKNIQYF. The V gene is TRBV28, the J gene TRBJ2-4; no clear D gene. The V end lost 6 bases, the J end lost 0 bases, and 15 bases lay between the germline ends. The length of the CDR3 is 16 residues. Germline CDR1 reads MDHEN; CDR2 reads SYDVKM.

This clonotype has more than one count but fewer than ten. This sequence joins TRBV18 and TRBJ2-7; TRBD2 agrees at 8 bases. With V trimmed by 2 bases and J by 2 bases, 5 bases remained unmatched. Per the germline V gene, CDR1 is KGHSH and CDR2 is LQKENI. CDR3 length equals 15 residues. The CDR3 here is CASSPSGTRAYEQYF. DNA for the CDR3: TGTGCCAGCTCACCATCCGGGACTAGGGCCTACGAGCAGTACTTC.

This clonotype was observed at least ten times. V gene TRBV5-1 combines with J gene TRBJ2-7; weak D call: TRBD1 (5 bases). The germline CDR1 and CDR2 sequences are SGHRS and YFSETQ. The CDR3 has 16 amino acids. V lost 1 base to trimming and J lost 3 bases, with 17 bases between them. Here the CDR3 DNA reads TGCGCCAGCAGCTTGCGATCGGCAGGGAACAGCTACGAGCAGTACTTC. It is translated as CASSLRSAGNSYEQYF.

This clonotype was detected only a few times. The CDR3 loop reads CAVAERLTDTQYF. CDR3 sequence (DNA): TGTGCCGTCGCGGAGCGGCTCACAGATACGCAGTATTTT. J is TRBJ2-3 and V is TRBV10-3; possibly TRBD2 for D (5 bases). The CDR3 is made up of 13 amino acids. Germline CDR1 is ENHRY and CDR2 is SYGVKD. V dropped 11 bases and J dropped 2 bases, with 14 bases sitting between them.

The chain recombines TRBV30 with TRBJ2-7, with a tentative D call TRBD1 (6 bases). V lost 4 bases, J lost 4 bases, and 8 bases lay in between. This CDR3 region has 11 residues. The V gene's germline CDR1 is GTSNPN and CDR2 SVGIG (reference sequence). CDR3 residues: CAWNREYEQYF. CDR3 sequence (DNA): TGTGCCTGGAACAGGGAGTACGAGCAGTACTTC. Variable domain in full (rest from reference TRBV30 and TRBJ2-7): SQTIHQWPATLVQPVGSPLSLECTVEGTSNPNLYWYRQAAGRGLQLLFYSVGIGQISSEVPQNLSASRPQDRQFILSSKKLLLSDSGFYLCAWNREYEQYFGPGTRLTVT.

The rearrangement joins TRBV28 to TRBJ2-3; D remains ambiguous. V gave up 1 base and J gave up 2 bases, with 16 bases separating them. The CDR3 runs 17 residues. Germline V lookup: CDR1 MDHEN, CDR2 SYDVKM. The CDR3 coding sequence is TGTGCCAGCAGTTTATTTGGGGTCTCCCGCACCACAGATACGCAGTATTTT. This gives the protein CASSLFGVSRTTDTQYF.

The V and J genes are TRBV28 and TRBJ2-5, with 9 bases matching TRBD1. CDR3 length: 15 residues. CDR1 is MDHEN and CDR2 is SYDVKM in the germline V gene. V was pared by 6 bases and J by 6 bases, with 11 bases of the junction left unmatched. CDR3 nucleotides: TGTGCCAGCAGCCGACCCGGACAGGGGAGAAAGACCCAGTACTTC. Protein: CASSRPGQGRKTQYF.